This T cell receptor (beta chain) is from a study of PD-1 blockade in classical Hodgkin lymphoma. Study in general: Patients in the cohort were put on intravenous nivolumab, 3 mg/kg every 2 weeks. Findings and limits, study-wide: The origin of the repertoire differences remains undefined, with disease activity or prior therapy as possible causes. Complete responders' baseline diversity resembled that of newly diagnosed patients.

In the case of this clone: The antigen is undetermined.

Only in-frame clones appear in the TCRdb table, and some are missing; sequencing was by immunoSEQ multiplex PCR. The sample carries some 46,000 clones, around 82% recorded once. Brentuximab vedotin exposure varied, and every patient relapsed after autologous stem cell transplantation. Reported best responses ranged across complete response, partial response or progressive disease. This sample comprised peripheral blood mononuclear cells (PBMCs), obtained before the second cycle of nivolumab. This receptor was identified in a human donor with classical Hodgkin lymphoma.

The CDR3 is CASSPGLAGETQYF. The CDR3 DNA is TGCGCCAGCAGCCCGGGACTAGCTGGAGAGACCCAGTACTTC. The chain couples TRBV5-1 to TRBJ2-5, with 9 bases aligning to TRBD2. The junction had 5 bases not matched to a gene; V was cut back by 4 bases and J by 4 bases. Germline values: CDR1 SGHRS, CDR2 YFSETQ. The CDR3 has 14 residues. Supplemented by reference TRBV5-1 and TRBJ2-5, the full variable domain reads KAGVTQTPRYLIKTRGQQVTLSCSPISGHRSVSWYQQTPGQGLQFLFEYFSETQRNKGNFPGRFSGRQFSNSRSEMNVSTLELGDSALYLCASSPGLAGETQYFGPGTRLLVL.